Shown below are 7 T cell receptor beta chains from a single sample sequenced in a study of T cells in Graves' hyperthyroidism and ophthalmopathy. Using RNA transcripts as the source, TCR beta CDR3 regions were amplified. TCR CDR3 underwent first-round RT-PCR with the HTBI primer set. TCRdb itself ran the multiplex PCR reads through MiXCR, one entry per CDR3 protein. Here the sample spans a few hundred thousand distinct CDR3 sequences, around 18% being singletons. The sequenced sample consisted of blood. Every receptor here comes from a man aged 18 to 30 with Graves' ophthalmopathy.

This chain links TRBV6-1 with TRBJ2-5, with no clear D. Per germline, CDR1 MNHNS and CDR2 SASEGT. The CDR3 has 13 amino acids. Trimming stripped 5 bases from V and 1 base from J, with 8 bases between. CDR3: CASSRVAQETQYF. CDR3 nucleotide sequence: TGTGCCAGCAGTAGAGTAGCCCAAGAGACCCAGTACTTC.

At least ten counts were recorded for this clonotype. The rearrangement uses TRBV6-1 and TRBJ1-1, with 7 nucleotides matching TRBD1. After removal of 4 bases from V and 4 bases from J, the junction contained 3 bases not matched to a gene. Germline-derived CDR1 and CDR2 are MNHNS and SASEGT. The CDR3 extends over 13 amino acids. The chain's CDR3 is CASSVSGGTEAFF. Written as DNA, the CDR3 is TGTGCCAGCAGTGTTTCAGGGGGCACTGAAGCTTTCTTT.

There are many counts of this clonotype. The CDR3 nucleotides are TGCAGTGCTAGGGTTGGCGGGGGTTCCTACGAGCAGTACTTC. This translates into CSARVGGGSYEQYF. V gene TRBV20-1 combines with J gene TRBJ2-7, with TRBD2 matching 7 bases. V shed 3 bases and J 1 base; nucleotides not matched to a gene: 6. CDR1 is DFQATT and CDR2 is SNEGSKA in the germline V gene (reference sequence). The CDR3 contains 14 residues.

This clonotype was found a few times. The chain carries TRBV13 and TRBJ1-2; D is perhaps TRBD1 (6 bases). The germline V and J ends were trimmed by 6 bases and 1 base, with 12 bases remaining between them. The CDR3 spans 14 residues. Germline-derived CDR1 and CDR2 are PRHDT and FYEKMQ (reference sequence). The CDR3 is CASSVTGNNYGYTF. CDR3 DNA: TGTGCCAGCAGTGTGACAGGAAATAACTATGGCTACACCTTC. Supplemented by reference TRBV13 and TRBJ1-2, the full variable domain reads AAGVIQSPRHLIKEKRETATLKCYPIPRHDTVYWYQQGPGQDPQFLISFYEKMQSDKGSIPDRFSAQQFSDYHSELNMSSLELGDSALYFCASSVTGNNYGYTFGSGTRLTVV.

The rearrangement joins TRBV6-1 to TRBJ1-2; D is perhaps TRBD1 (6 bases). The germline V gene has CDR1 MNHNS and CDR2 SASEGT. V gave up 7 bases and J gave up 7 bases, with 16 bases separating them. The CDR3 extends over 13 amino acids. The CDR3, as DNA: TGTGCCAGCATCCACAAGGGGGGAGCTGGCTACACCTTC. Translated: CASIHKGGAGYTF.

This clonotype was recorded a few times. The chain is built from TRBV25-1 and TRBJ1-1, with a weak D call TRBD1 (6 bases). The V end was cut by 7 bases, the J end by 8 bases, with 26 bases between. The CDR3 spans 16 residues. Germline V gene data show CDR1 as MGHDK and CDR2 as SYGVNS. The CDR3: CASMIWGGQEISEAFF. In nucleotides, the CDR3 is TGTGCCAGCATGATCTGGGGGGGCCAAGAAATCAGCGAAGCTTTCTTT. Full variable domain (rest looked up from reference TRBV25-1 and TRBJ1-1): EADIYQTPRYLVIGTGKKITLECSQTMGHDKMYWYQQDPGMELHLIHYSYGVNSTEKGDLSSESTVSRIRTEHFPLTLESARPSHTSQYLCASMIWGGQEISEAFFGQGTRLTVV.

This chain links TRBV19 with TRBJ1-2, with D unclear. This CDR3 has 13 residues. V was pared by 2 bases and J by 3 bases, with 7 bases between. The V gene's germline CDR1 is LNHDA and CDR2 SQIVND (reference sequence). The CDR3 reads CASSISADYGYTF. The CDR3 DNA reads TGTGCCAGTAGTATATCTGCCGACTATGGCTACACCTTC.